The 6 T cell receptor beta chains below all came from one sample that was sequenced in a study of T cell repertoires in cytomegalovirus infection. Their antigens remain unidentified. TCRdb used MiXCR to reprocess the reads, holding one entry per CDR3 protein. This sample carries 69,000 or so distinct CDR3 sequences, around 28% of them seen once, and the ten largest clones take 45% to 75%. The sample consisted of CD8+ T cells from cultured PBMCs, taken from culture after CMV antigen stimulation. The receptors were sampled from a human donor in good health (CMV status not recorded). Some clones in this sample may be carry-over from other donors' samples.

This clonotype was counted between two and nine times. The rearrangement joins TRBV7-9 to TRBJ1-2, with D unresolved. The V end was cut by 4 bases, the J end by 0 bases, with 9 bases between. The germline gives CDR1 SEHNR, CDR2 FQNEAQ (reference sequence). This CDR3 has 14 residues. In DNA, the CDR3 is TGTGCCAGCAGCTCGTCAGGAGCTAACTATGGCTACACCTTC. This translates into CASSSSGANYGYTF.

This clonotype was seen more than once but under ten times. The chain is built from TRBV28 and TRBJ2-2; 7 bases line up with TRBD2. V lost 5 bases to trimming and J lost 1 base; unmatched junction nucleotides: 13. The CDR3 sequence is 18 residues long. Germline-derived CDR1 and CDR2 are MDHEN and SYDVKM. The chain's CDR3 is CASSGGLTSAGNTGELFF. DNA for the CDR3: TGTGCCAGCAGTGGAGGACTTACTAGCGCGGGGAACACCGGGGAGCTGTTTTTT.

This clonotype was detected only a few times. This chain joins TRBV19 and TRBJ2-1, with 9 bases identical to TRBD2. The J segment lost 8 bases and the V segment lost 2 bases, leaving 10 bases of the junction unmatched. CDR1 is LNHDA and CDR2 is SQIVND in the germline V gene (reference sequence). The CDR3 length is 16 residues. The CDR3 coding sequence is TGTGCCAGTAGTATACGCCCGGCGGGGGGGTCCGATGAGCAGTTCTTC. Translating it yields CASSIRPAGGSDEQFF.

This clonotype has a count of ten or more. The chain is built from TRBV12-3 or TRBV12-4 and TRBJ2-7; 11 bases line up with TRBD2. The CDR3 spans 16 residues. V was pared by 4 bases and J by 4 bases, with 9 bases of the junction left unmatched. The chain's CDR3 is CASSSPSGGMAYEQYF. In DNA, the CDR3 is TGTGCCAGCAGTTCGCCTAGCGGGGGGATGGCATACGAGCAGTACTTC.

This clonotype was seen a handful of times. This rearrangement joins TRBV7-9 to TRBJ2-7; possibly TRBD2 for D (7 bases). The ends were cut back, 5 bases at V and 6 bases at J, with 11 bases in the middle. The CDR3 length is 12 residues. Germline V CDR1 and CDR2: SEHNR, FQNEAQ (reference sequence). The CDR3, as DNA: TGTGCCAGCAGCCGGGGGGCTAGCGAGCAGTACTTC. Translating it yields CASSRGASEQYF.

The CDR3 nucleotides read TGTGCCAGCAGCGGCTACTCCGGGTCCCTGAGCCACGAGCAGTACTTC. Encoded protein: CASSGYSGSLSHEQYF. The J gene is TRBJ2-7, the V gene TRBV7-1; D remains unclear. TRBV7-1 is an open reading frame, and its role is uncertain. The CDR3 is made up of 16 amino acids. V was trimmed by 5 bases and J by 5 bases, leaving 22 bases between them.